This entry lists 12 T cell receptor beta chains sequenced from one sample in a study of blood T cell repertoires in COVID-19. TCRdb's copy holds only in-frame clones and misses some; the assay was immunoSEQ multiplex PCR. The sample includes roughly 160,000 clones, around 67% of them seen just once. Sequencing was performed on peripheral blood. These receptors originate from a woman at least 80 years old with acute or convalescent COVID-19.

This sequence joins TRBV7-2 and TRBJ2-4; D is perhaps TRBD1 (5 bases). The ends were cut back, 5 bases at V and 1 base at J, with 12 bases in the middle. The germline CDR1 and CDR2 sequences are SGHTA and FQGNSA. The CDR3 covers 15 residues. CDR3 nucleotide sequence: TGTGCCAGCAGCCGTGAGGCAGGGGCCAAAAACATTCAGTACTTC. Protein: CASSREAGAKNIQYF.

This chain connects TRBV10-3 to TRBJ1-2; D perhaps matches TRBD1 (5 bases). Per germline, CDR1 ENHRY and CDR2 SYGVKD. Trimming shortened V by 3 bases and J by 3 bases, and 17 bases separated the two germline ends. The CDR3 is made up of 16 amino acids. CDR3 residues: CAISDSKTGDHYGYTF. DNA for the CDR3: TGTGCCATCAGTGACTCGAAAACGGGGGATCACTATGGCTACACCTTC.

The gene calls are TRBV2 and TRBJ2-6; 8 positions agree with TRBD1. Germline V CDR1 and CDR2: SNHLY, FYNNEI. This CDR3 contains 17 residues. Trimming cost V 7 bases and J 3 bases; bases outside gene matches: 11. The CDR3 sequence is CASMSRTGMSGANVLTF. The CDR3 region has the DNA TGTGCCAGCATGTCCCGGACAGGGATGAGTGGGGCCAACGTCCTGACTTTC. Full variable domain (rest looked up from reference TRBV2 and TRBJ2-6): EPEVTQTPSHQVTQMGQEVILRCVPISNHLYFYWYRQILGQKVEFLVSFYNNEISEKSEIFDDQFSVERPDGSNFTLKIRSTKLEDSAMYFCASMSRTGMSGANVLTFGAGSRLTVL.

The gene calls are TRBV30 and TRBJ1-6; D not resolved. CDR1 and CDR2 (germline): GTSNPN, SVGIG (reference sequence). V was clipped by 0 bases and J by 7 bases, with 10 bases between them. This CDR3 spans 14 amino acids. The CDR3: CAWSVEQLNSPLHF. The CDR3, as DNA: TGTGCCTGGAGTGTAGAACAGCTAAATTCACCCCTCCACTTT.

This clone was seen repeatedly, ten times or more. The chain couples TRBV7-9 to TRBJ1-6, with D uncertain. CDR3 length: 17 residues. Trimming removed 3 bases at V and 9 bases at J, with 21 bases between. Per germline, CDR1 SEHNR and CDR2 FQNEAQ (reference sequence). This CDR3 reads CASSFVGRRGSASPLHF. The CDR3 DNA sequence: TGTGCCAGCAGCTTCGTCGGGCGGAGAGGGTCTGCTTCACCCCTCCACTTT.

The genes are TRBV24-1 and TRBJ2-7, with D tentatively TRBD2 (6 bases). The CDR3 has 12 residues. V lost 11 bases to trimming and J lost 5 bases, with 15 bases between them. Germline V lookup: CDR1 KGHDR, CDR2 SFDVKD. The CDR3: CASPRRAHEQYF. The CDR3, as DNA: TGTGCCAGCCCCCGGAGGGCCCACGAGCAGTACTTC.

The rearrangement joins TRBV19 to TRBJ2-3; D may be TRBD1 (6 bases). The CDR3 is 15 residues long. Trimming cost V 9 bases and J 2 bases, with 18 bases left between them. Germline lookup yields CDR1 LNHDA and CDR2 SQIVND (reference sequence). CDR3 residues: CASQDRQGITDTQYF. The CDR3 DNA sequence: TGTGCCAGCCAAGACAGGCAAGGAATCACAGATACGCAGTATTTT.

J is TRBJ2-7 and V is TRBV6-2 or TRBV6-3; 8 positions agree with TRBD1. The CDR3 runs to 13 residues. V lost 5 bases and J lost 4; bases outside the gene matches: 4. Germline assignment: CDR1 MNHEY and CDR2 SVGEGT. The CDR3 loop reads CASSLDRAYEQYF. CDR3 nucleotides: TGTGCCAGCAGTCTGGACAGGGCGTACGAGCAGTACTTC.

This rearrangement joins TRBV19 to TRBJ2-1; TRBD2 matches 10 bases. This CDR3 is built from 14 residues. J lost 6 bases, V lost 4 bases, and 3 bases had no gene match. Germline V gene sequence: CDR1 LNHDA, CDR2 SQIVND (reference sequence). CDR3: CASSSSGRTNEQFF. In DNA, the CDR3 is TGTGCCAGTAGTAGTAGCGGGAGGACCAATGAGCAGTTCTTC.

V gene TRBV11-1 combines with J gene TRBJ2-5, with 11 bases identical to TRBD2. The germline V gene has CDR1 SGHAT and CDR2 FQDESV (reference sequence). CDR3 length: 16 residues. V lost 0 bases to trimming and J lost 1 base; unmatched junction nucleotides: 1. The CDR3 is CASSLAGTSGQETQYF. As DNA, the CDR3 is TGTGCCAGCAGCTTAGCTGGGACTAGCGGCCAAGAGACCCAGTACTTC.

This sequence joins TRBV5-1 and TRBJ2-3; 9 positions match TRBD2. V dropped 0 bases and J dropped 3; count of bases not matched to a gene: 8. CDR3 length: 17 amino acids. Germline V CDR1 and CDR2: SGHRS, YFSETQ. CDR3 nucleotides: TGCGCCAGCAGCTTGGCCCAGCTAGCGGGAAAGACAGATACGCAGTATTTT. Translating it yields CASSLAQLAGKTDTQYF. The entire variable domain, with the rest obtained from reference TRBV5-1 and TRBJ2-3, is as follows: KAGVTQTPRYLIKTRGQQVTLSCSPISGHRSVSWYQQTPGQGLQFLFEYFSETQRNKGNFPGRFSGRQFSNSRSEMNVSTLELGDSALYLCASSLAQLAGKTDTQYFGPGTRLTVL.

This sequence joins TRBV20-1 and TRBJ1-2, with D possibly TRBD1 on 5 matching bases. V gave up 3 bases and J gave up 3 bases, with 11 bases separating them. The germline V gene encodes CDR1 DFQATT and CDR2 SNEGSKA (reference sequence). The CDR3 is 13 residues long. CDR3: CSASTGVDYGYTF. The DNA of the CDR3 is TGCAGTGCTAGTACGGGGGTAGACTATGGCTACACCTTC.